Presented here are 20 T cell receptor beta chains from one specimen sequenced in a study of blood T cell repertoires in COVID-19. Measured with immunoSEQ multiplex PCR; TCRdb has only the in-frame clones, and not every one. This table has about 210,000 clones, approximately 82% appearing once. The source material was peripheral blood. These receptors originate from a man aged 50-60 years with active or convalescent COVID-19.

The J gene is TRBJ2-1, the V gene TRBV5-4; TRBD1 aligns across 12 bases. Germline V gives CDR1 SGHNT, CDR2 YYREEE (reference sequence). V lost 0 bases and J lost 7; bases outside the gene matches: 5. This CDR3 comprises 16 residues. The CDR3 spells CASSLGLGQGANEQFF. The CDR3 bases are TGTGCCAGCAGCTTGGGGTTGGGACAGGGGGCAAATGAGCAGTTCTTC. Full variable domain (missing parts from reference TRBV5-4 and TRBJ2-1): ETGVTQSPTHLIKTRGQQVTLRCSSQSGHNTVSWYQQALGQGPQFIFQYYREEENGRGNFPPRFSGLQFPNYSSELNVNALELDDSALYLCASSLGLGQGANEQFFGPGTRLTVL.

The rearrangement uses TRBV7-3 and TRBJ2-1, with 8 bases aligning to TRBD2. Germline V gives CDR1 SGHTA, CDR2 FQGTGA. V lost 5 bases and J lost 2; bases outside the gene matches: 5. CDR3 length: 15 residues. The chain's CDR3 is CASSRLASTYNEQFF. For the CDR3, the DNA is TGTGCCAGCAGCCGACTAGCGAGTACCTACAATGAGCAGTTCTTC.

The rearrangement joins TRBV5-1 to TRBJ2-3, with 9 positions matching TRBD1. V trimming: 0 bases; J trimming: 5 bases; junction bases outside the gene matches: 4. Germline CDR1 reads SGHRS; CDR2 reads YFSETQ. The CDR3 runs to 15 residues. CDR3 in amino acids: CASSLGTGVGDTQYF. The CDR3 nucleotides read TGCGCCAGCAGCTTGGGGACAGGGGTAGGAGATACGCAGTATTTT. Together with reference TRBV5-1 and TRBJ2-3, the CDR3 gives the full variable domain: KAGVTQTPRYLIKTRGQQVTLSCSPISGHRSVSWYQQTPGQGLQFLFEYFSETQRNKGNFPGRFSGRQFSNSRSEMNVSTLELGDSALYLCASSLGTGVGDTQYFGPGTRLTVL.

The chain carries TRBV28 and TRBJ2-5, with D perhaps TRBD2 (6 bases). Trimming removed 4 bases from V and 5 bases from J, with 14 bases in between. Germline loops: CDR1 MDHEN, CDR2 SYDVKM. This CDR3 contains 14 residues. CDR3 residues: CASSSTRGGETQYF. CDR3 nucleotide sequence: TGTGCCAGCAGTTCCACGAGAGGAGGGGAGACCCAGTACTTC.

CDR3 sequence reads: CASSSPSIQGAAGYTF. The CDR3 region has the DNA TGTGCCAGCAGCTCCCCGAGCATACAGGGGGCTGCTGGCTACACCTTC. The chain employs TRBV7-8 and TRBJ1-2; 9 bases fit TRBD1. The CDR3 runs 16 residues. Germline V gives CDR1 SGHVS, CDR2 FQNEAQ. The V segment lost 4 bases and the J segment 7 bases; nucleotides outside the gene matches: 13.

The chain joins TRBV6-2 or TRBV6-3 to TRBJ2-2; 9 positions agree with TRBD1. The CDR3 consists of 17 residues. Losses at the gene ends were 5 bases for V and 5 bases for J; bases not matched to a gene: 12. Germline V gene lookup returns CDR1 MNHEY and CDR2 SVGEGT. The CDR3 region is CASSALPGQGVTGELFF. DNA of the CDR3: TGTGCCAGCAGTGCTTTACCGGGACAGGGTGTTACCGGGGAGCTGTTTTTT.

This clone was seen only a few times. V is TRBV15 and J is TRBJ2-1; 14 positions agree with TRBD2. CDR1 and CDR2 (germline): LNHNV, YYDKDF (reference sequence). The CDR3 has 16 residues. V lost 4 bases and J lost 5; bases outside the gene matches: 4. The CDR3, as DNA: TGTGCCACCAGCACCCGACTAGCGGGAGGGGACAATGAGCAGTTCTTC. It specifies CATSTRLAGGDNEQFF. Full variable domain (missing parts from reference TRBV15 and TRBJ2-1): DAMVIQNPRYQVTQFGKPVTLSCSQTLNHNVMYWYQQKSSQAPKLLFHYYDKDFNNEADTPDNFQSRRPNTSFCFLDIRSPGLGDTAMYLCATSTRLAGGDNEQFFGPGTRLTVL.

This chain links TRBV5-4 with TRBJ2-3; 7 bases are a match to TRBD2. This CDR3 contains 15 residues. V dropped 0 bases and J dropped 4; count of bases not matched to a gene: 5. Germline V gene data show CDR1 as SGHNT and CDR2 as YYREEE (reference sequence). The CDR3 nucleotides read TGTGCCAGCAGCTTGGGAGGAACTAGCGCAGATACGCAGTATTTT. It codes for CASSLGGTSADTQYF.

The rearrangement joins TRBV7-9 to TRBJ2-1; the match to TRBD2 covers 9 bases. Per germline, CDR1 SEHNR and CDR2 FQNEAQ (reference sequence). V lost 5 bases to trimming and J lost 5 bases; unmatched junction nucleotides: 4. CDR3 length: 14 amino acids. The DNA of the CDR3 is TGTGCCAGCAGCCGGACTAGCGCGGACAATGAGCAGTTCTTC. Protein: CASSRTSADNEQFF. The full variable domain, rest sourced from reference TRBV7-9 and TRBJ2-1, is DTGVSQNPRHKITKRGQNVTFRCDPISEHNRLYWYRQTLGQGPEFLTYFQNEAQLEKSRLLSDRFSAERPKGSFSTLEIQRTEQGDSAMYLCASSRTSADNEQFFGPGTRLTVL.

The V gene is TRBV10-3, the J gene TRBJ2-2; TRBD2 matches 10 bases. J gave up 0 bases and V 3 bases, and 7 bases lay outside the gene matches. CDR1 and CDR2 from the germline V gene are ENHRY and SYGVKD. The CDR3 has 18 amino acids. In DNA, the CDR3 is TGTGCCATCAGTGACAGCGGGGGGGCCTTGACGAACACCGGGGAGCTGTTTTTT. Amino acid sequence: CAISDSGGALTNTGELFF.

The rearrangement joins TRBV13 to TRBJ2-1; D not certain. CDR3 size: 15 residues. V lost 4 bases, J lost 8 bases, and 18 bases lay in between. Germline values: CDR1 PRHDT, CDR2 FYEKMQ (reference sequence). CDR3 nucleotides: TGTGCCAGCAGCTCCCAATTACGTGCGCGCTATGAGCAGTTCTTC. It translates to CASSSQLRARYEQFF.

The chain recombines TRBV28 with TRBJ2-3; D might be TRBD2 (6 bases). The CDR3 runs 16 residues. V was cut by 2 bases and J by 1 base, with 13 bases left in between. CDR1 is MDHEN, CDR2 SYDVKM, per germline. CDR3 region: CASSLSGPGRTDTQYF. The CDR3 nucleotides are TGTGCCAGCAGTTTAAGCGGGCCAGGACGCACAGATACGCAGTATTTT.

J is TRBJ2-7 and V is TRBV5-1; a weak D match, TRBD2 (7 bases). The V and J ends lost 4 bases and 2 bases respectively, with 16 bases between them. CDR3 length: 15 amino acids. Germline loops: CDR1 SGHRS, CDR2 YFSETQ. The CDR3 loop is CASSTPRGRAYEQYV. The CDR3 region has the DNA TGCGCCAGCAGCACACCGAGGGGGAGGGCCTACGAGCAGTACGTC.

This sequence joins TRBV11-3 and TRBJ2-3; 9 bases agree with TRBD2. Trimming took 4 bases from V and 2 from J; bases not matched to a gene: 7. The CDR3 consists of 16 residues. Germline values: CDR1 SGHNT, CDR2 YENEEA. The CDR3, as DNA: TGTGCCAGCAGCTGGGGTAGCGGGGGCGACACAGATACGCAGTATTTT. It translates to CASSWGSGGDTDTQYF.

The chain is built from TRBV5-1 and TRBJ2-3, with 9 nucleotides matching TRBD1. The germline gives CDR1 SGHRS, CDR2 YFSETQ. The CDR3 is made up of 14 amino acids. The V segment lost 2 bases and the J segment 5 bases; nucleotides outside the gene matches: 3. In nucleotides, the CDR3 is TGCGCCAGCAGCTTCACGACAGGGGGAGATACGCAGTATTTT. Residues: CASSFTTGGDTQYF.

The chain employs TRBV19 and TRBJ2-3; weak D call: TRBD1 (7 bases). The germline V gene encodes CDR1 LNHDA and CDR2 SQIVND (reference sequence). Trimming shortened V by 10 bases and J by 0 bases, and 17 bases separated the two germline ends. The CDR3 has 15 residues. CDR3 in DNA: TGTGCCACCCGGGGGACAGTAACTAGCACAGATACGCAGTATTTT. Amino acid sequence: CATRGTVTSTDTQYF.

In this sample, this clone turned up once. The CDR3 DNA is TGTGCCAGCAGTAGGACAGGGGGCGGCTACGAGCAGTACTTC. It translates to CASSRTGGGYEQYF. The chain is built from TRBV28 and TRBJ2-7; TRBD1 matches at 11 bases. The CDR3 has 14 residues. The germline V gene encodes CDR1 MDHEN and CDR2 SYDVKM. The trim removed 5 bases at V and 3 bases at J, leaving 3 bases unmatched. Complete variable domain (other parts from reference TRBV28 and TRBJ2-7): DVKVTQSSRYLVKRTGEKVFLECVQDMDHENMFWYRQDPGLGLRLIYFSYDVKMKEKGDIPEGYSVSREKKERFSLILESASTNQTSMYLCASSRTGGGYEQYFGPGTRLTVT.

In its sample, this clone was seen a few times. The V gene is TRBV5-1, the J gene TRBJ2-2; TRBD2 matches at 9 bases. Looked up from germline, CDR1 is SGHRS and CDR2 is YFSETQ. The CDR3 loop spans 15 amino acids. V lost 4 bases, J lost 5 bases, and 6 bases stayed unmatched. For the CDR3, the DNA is TGCGCCAGCAGCCAGGGACTAGCTGTAACCGGGGAGCTGTTTTTT. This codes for CASSQGLAVTGELFF.

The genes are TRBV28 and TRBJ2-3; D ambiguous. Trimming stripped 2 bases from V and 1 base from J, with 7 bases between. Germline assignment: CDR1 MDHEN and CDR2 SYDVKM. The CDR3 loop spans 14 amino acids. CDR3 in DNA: TGTGCCAGCAGTTTAAATGCGGGCACAGATACGCAGTATTTT. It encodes CASSLNAGTDTQYF.

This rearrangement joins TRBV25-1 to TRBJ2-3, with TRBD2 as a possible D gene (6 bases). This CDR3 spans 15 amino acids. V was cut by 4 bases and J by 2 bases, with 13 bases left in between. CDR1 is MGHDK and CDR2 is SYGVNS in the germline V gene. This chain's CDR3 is CASSGIAGITDTQYF. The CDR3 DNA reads TGTGCCAGCAGTGGTATCGCGGGGATCACAGATACGCAGTATTTT.